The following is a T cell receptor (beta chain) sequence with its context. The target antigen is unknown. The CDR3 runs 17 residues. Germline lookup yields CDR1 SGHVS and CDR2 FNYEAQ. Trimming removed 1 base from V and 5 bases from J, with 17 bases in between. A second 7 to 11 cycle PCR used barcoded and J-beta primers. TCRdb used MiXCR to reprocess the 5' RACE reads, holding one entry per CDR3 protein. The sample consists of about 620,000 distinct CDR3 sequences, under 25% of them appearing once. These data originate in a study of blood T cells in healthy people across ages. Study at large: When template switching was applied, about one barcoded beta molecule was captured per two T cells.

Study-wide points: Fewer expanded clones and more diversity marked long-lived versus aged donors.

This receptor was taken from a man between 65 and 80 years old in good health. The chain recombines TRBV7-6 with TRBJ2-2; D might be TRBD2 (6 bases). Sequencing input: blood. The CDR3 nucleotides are TGTGCCAGCAGCTTAGAACATCCCGGGAGAGCGACCGGGGAGCTGTTTTTT. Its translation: CASSLEHPGRATGELFF.